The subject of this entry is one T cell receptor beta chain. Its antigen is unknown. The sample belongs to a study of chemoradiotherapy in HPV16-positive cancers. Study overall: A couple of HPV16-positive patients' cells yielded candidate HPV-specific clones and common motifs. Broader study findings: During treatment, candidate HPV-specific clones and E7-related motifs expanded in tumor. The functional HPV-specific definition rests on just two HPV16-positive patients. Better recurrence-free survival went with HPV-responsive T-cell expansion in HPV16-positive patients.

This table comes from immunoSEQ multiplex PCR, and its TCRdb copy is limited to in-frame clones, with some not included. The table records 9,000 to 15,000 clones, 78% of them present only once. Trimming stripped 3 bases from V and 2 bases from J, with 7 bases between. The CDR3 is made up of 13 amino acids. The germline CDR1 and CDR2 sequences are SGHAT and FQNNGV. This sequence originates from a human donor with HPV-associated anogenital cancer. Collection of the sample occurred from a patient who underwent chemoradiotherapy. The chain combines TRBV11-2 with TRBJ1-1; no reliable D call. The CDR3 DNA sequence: TGTGCCAGCAGCTTGACCGTTAACACTGAAGCTTTCTTT. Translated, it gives CASSLTVNTEAFF.